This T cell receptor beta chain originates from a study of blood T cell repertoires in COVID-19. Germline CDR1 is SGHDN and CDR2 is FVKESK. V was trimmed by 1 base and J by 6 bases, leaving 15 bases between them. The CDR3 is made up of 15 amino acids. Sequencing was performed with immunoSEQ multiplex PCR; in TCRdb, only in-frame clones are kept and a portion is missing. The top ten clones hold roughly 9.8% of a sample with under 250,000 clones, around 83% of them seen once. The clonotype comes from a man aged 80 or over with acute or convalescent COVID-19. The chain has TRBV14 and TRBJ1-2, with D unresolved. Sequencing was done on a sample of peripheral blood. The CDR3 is CASSQATNRRDGYTF. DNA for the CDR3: TGTGCCAGCAGCCAAGCGACTAACCGGAGGGATGGCTACACCTTC.